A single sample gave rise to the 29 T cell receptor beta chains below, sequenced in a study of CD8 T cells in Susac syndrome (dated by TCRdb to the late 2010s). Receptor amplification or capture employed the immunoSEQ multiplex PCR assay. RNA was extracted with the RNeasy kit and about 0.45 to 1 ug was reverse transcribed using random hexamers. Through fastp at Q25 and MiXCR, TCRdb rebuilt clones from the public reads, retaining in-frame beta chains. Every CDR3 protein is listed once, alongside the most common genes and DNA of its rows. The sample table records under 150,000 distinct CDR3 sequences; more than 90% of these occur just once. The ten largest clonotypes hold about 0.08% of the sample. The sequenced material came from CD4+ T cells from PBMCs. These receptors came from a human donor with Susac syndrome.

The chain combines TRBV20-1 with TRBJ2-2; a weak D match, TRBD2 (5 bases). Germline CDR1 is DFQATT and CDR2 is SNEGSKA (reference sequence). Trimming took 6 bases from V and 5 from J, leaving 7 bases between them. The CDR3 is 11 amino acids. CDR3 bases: TGCAGTGCGAGGGCGACCGGGGAGCTGTTTTTT. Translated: CSARATGELFF.

CDR3 residues: CASSPNTGFGTEAFF. The CDR3 DNA is TGTGCCAGCTCACCCAACACAGGGTTTGGCACTGAAGCTTTCTTT. This sequence joins TRBV18 and TRBJ1-1, with a tentative D call TRBD1 (6 bases). Germline V CDR1 and CDR2: KGHSH, LQKENI. The CDR3 spans 15 residues. Trimming removed 3 bases at V and 4 bases at J, with 15 bases between.

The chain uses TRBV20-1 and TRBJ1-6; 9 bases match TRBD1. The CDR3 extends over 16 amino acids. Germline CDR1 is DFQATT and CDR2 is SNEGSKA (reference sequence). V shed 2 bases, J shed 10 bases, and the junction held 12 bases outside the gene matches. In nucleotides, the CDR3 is TGCAGTGCTAGATCCTCCCGGGACAGGGTTGGATCACCCCTCCACTTT. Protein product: CSARSSRDRVGSPLHF.

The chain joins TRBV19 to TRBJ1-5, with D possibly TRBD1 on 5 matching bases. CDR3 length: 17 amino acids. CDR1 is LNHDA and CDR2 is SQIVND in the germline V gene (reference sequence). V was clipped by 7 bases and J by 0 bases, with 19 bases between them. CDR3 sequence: CASTPPGRAYSNQPQHF. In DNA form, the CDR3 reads TGTGCCAGTACTCCCCCGGGCAGGGCTTATAGCAATCAGCCCCAGCATTTT.

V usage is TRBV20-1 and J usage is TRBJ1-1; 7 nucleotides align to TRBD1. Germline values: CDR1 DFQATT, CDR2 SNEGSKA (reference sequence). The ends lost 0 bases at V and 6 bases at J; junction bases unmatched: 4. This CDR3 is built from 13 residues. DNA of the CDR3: TGCAGTGCTAGAGAAGACAGGGTGGCTGAAGCTTTCTTT. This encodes CSAREDRVAEAFF.

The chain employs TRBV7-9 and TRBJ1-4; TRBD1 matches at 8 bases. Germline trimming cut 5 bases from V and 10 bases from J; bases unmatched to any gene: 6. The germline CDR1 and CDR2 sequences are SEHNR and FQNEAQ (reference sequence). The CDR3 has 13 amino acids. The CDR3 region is CASSPTGERKLFF. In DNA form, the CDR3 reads TGTGCCAGCAGCCCGACAGGGGAGAGAAAACTGTTTTTT.

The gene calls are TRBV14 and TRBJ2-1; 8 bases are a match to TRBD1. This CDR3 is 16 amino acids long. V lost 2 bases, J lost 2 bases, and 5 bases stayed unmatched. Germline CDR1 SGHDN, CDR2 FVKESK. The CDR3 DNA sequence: TGTGCCAGCAGCCAACCCGGACAGGGAGCCTACAATGAGCAGTTCTTC. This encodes CASSQPGQGAYNEQFF.

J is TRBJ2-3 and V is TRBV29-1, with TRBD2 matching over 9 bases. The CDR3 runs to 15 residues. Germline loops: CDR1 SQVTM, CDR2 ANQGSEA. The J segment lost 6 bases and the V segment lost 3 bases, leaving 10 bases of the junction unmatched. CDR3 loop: CSVDARASGVDTQYF. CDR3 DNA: TGCAGCGTTGATGCAAGGGCTAGCGGGGTGGATACGCAGTATTTT.

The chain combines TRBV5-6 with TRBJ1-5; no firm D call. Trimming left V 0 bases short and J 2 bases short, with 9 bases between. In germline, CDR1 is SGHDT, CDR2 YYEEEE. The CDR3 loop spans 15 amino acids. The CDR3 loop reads CASSLGGFGNQPQHF. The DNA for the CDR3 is TGTGCCAGCAGCTTGGGAGGGTTCGGCAATCAGCCCCAGCATTTT.

CDR3 protein: CSVALTSGTTDTQYF. The CDR3 bases are TGCAGCGTTGCCCTGACTAGCGGAACCACAGATACGCAGTATTTT. The V call is TRBV29-1, the J call TRBJ2-3, with 9 bases fitting TRBD2. Germline loops: CDR1 SQVTM, CDR2 ANQGSEA. Trimming cost V 4 bases and J 2 bases; bases outside gene matches: 7. This CDR3 is 15 amino acids long.

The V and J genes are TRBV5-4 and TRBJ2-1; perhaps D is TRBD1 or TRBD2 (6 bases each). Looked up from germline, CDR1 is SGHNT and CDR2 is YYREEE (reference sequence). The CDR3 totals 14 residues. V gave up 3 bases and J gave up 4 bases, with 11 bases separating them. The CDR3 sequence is CASSSWRGYNEQFF. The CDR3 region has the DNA TGTGCCAGCAGCTCGTGGAGGGGGTACAATGAGCAGTTCTTC.

CDR3 DNA: TGCGCCAGCAGCCAAGAACCGGGCCCCTATAGCAATCAGCCCCAGCATTTT. It codes for CASSQEPGPYSNQPQHF. This sequence joins TRBV4-1 and TRBJ1-5; D unresolved. V lost 0 bases and J 0 bases, leaving 12 bases between the germline ends. Germline loops: CDR1 MGHRA, CDR2 YSYEKL. CDR3 length: 17 residues.

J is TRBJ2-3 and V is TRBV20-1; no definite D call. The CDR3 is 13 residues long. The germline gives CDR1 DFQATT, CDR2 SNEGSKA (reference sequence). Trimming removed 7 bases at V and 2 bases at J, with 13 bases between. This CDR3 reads CSGRSILTDTQYF. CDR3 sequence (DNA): TGCAGTGGGCGGTCGATCCTCACAGATACGCAGTATTTT.

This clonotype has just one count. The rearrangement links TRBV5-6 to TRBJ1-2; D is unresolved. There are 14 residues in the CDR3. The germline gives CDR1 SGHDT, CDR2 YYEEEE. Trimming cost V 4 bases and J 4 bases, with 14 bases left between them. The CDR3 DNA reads TGTGCCAGCAGCACCCGGAGGGTAGGCTATGGCTACACCTTC. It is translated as CASSTRRVGYGYTF. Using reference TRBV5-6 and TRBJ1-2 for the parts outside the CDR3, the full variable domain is DAGVTQSPTHLIKTRGQQVTLRCSPKSGHDTVSWYQQALGQGPQFIFQYYEEEERQRGNFPDRFSGHQFPNYSSELNVNALLLGDSALYLCASSTRRVGYGYTFGSGTRLTVV.

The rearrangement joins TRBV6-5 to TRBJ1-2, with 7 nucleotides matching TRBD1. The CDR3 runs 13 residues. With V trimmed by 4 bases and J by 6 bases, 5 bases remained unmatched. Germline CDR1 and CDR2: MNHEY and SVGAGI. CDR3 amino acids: CASSLTGSHGYTF. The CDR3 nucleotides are TGTGCCAGCAGTTTGACAGGGAGTCATGGCTACACCTTC.

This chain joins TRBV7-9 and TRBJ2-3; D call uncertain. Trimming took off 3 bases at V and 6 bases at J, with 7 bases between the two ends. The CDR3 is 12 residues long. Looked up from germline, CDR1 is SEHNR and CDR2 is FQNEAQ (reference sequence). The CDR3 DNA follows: TGTGCCAGCAGCTTGATAGGCGATACGCAGTATTTT. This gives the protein CASSLIGDTQYF.

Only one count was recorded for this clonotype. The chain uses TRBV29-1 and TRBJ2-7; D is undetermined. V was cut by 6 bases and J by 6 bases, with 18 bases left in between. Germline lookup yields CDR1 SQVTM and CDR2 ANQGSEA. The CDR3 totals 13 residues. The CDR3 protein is CSVAGSLWGEQYF. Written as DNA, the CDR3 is TGCAGCGTCGCCGGGTCCTTATGGGGCGAGCAGTACTTC.

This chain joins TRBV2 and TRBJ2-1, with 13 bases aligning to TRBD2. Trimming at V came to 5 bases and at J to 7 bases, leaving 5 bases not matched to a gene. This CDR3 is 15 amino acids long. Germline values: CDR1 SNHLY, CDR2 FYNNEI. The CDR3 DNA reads TGTGCCAGCAGTTTACTAGCGGGAGGGCCGAATGAGCAGTTCTTC. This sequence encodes CASSLLAGGPNEQFF.

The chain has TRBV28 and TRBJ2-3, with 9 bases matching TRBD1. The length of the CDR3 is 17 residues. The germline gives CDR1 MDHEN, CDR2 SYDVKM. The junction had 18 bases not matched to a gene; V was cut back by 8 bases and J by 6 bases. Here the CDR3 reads CASPPEGYRGLTDTQYF. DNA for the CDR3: TGTGCCAGCCCGCCAGAGGGATACAGGGGGCTTACGGATACGCAGTATTTT. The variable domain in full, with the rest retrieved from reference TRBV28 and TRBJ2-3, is DVKVTQSSRYLVKRTGEKVFLECVQDMDHENMFWYRQDPGLGLRLIYFSYDVKMKEKGDIPEGYSVSREKKERFSLILESASTNQTSMYLCASPPEGYRGLTDTQYFGPGTRLTVL.

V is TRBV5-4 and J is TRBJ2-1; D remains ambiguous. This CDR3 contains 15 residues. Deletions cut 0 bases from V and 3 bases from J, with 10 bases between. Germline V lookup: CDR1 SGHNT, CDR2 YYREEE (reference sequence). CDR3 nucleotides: TGTGCCAGCAGCTTGGGGAACAGTTACTACAATGAGCAGTTCTTC. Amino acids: CASSLGNSYYNEQFF.

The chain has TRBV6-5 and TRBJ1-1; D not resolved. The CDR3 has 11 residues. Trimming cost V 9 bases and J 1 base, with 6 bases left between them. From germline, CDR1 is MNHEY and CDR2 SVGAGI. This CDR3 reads CASFENTEAFF. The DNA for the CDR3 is TGTGCCAGTTTTGAGAACACTGAAGCTTTCTTT.

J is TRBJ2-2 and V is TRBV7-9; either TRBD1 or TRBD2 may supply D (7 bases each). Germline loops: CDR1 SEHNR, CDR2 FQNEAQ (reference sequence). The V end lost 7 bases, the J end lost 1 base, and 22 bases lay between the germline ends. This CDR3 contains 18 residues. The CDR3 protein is CASNNLKGRGLNTGELFF. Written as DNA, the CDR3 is TGTGCCAGCAACAACTTAAAGGGGAGGGGGCTGAACACCGGGGAGCTGTTTTTT.

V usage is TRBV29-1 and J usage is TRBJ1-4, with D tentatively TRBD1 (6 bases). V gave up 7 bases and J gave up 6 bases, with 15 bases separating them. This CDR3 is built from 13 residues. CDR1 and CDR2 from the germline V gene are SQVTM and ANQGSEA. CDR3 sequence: CSARGRGDEKLFF. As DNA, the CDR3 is TGCAGCGCTAGGGGGAGGGGAGATGAAAAACTGTTTTTT.

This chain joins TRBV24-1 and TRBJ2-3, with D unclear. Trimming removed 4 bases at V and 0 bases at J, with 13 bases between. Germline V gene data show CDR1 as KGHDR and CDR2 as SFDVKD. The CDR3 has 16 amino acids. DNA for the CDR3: TGTGCCACCAGTGACTCAGCGATTACTAGCACAGATACGCAGTATTTT. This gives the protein CATSDSAITSTDTQYF.

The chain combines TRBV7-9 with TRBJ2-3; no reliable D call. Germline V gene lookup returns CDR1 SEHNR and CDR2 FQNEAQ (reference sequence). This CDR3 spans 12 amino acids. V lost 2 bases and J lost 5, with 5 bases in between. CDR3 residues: CASSLTKDTQYF. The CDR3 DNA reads TGTGCCAGCAGCTTAACGAAAGATACGCAGTATTTT.

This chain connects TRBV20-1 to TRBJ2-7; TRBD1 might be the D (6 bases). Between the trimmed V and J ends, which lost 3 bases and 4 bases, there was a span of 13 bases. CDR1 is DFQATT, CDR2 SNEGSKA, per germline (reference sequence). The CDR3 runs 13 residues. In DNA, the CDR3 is TGCAGTGCTAGGCGGCAGGGGTTATACGAGCAGTACTTC. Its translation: CSARRQGLYEQYF.

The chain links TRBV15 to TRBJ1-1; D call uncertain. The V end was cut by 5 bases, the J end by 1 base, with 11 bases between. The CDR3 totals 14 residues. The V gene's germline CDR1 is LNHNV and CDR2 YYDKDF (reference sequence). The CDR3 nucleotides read TGTGCCACCAGCCCATCCCCTGGGAACACTGAAGCTTTCTTT. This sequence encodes CATSPSPGNTEAFF. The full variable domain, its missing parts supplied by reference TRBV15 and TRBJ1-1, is DAMVIQNPRYQVTQFGKPVTLSCSQTLNHNVMYWYQQKSSQAPKLLFHYYDKDFNNEADTPDNFQSRRPNTSFCFLDIRSPGLGDTAMYLCATSPSPGNTEAFFGQGTRLTVV.

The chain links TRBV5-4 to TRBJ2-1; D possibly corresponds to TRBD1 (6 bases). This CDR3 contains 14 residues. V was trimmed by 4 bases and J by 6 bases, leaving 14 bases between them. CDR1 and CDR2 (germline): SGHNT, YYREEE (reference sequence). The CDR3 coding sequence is TGTGCCAGCAGCAAGCAGGGGATGATCAATGAGCAGTTCTTC. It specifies CASSKQGMINEQFF.

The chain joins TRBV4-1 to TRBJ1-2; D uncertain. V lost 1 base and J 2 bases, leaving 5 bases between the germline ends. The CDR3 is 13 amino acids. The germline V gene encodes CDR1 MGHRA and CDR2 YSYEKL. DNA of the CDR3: TGCGCCAGCAGCCAAGGCGTAAACTATGGCTACACCTTC. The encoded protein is CASSQGVNYGYTF.